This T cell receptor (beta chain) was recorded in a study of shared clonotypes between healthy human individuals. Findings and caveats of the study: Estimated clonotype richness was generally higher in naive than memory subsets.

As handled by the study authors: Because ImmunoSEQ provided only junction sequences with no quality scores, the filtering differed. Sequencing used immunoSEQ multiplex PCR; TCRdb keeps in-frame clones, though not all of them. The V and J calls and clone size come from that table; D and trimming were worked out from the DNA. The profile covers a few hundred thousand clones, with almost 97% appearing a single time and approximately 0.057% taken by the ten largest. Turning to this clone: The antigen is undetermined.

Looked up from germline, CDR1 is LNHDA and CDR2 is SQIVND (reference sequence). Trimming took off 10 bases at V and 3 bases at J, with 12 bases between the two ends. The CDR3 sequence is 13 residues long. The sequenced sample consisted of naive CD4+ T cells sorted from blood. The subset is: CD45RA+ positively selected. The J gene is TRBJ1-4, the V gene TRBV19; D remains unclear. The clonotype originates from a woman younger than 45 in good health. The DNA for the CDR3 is TGTGCCACACAATCGGTGGCTAATGAAAAACTGTTTTTT. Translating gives CATQSVANEKLFF. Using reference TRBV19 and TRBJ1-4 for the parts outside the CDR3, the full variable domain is DGGITQSPKYLFRKEGQNVTLSCEQNLNHDAMYWYRQDPGQGLRLIYYSQIVNDFQKGDIAEGYSVSREKKESFPLTVTSAQKNPTAFYLCATQSVANEKLFFGSGTQLSVL.